This T cell receptor (beta chain) was observed in a study of T-cell memory formation after mild COVID-19. Study findings and constraints: In second-wave clones peaking day 37, SARS-CoV-2 specificity remained unconfirmed.

TCRdb re-called the 5' RACE reads with MiXCR, one entry per CDR3 protein. The sample lists roughly 99,000 distinct CDR3 sequences; approximately 15% were seen once. CDR3 length equals 12 residues. V lost 3 bases and J 5 bases, leaving 6 bases between the germline ends. Germline V gene sequence: CDR1 MGHRA, CDR2 YSYEKL. On this clonotype itself: The antigen is undetermined.

The source of this sequence is a young man who had mild COVID-19 (a few samples of this study predate the infection). Cell type and time point are not known. The source material was PBMCs or a T cell subset sorted from them (not recorded which). The chain carries TRBV4-1 and TRBJ2-3; no firm D call. CDR3 in amino acids: CASSHPEDTQYF. CDR3 DNA sequence: TGCGCCAGCAGCCATCCCGAAGATACGCAGTATTTT.